This T cell receptor (beta chain) stems from a study of blood T cells in healthy people across ages. This clonotype has only a few counts. V lost 0 bases, J lost 2 bases, and 8 bases stayed unmatched. CDR1 is SGHRS and CDR2 is YFSETQ in the germline V gene. This CDR3 is built from 18 residues. Drawn from each donor were 7.5 to 10 milliliters of peripheral blood. Researchers isolated at least 7 million PBMCs per sample. Primers used in a second PCR of roughly 7 to 12 cycles were a sample-barcoded 5' primer and a J-beta primer mix. TCRdb analysed the 5' RACE reads with MiXCR anew, one entry per CDR3 protein. The data show 850,000 to 1,000,000 distinct CDR3 sequences, with about 48% seen just once and under 15% held by the top ten.

The specimen sequenced was blood. The gene calls are TRBV5-1 and TRBJ2-3, with 11 bases fitting TRBD2. The TCR was taken from a man aged 25-40 years in good health. The CDR3 here is CASSLAGIAGGHTDTQYF. The CDR3 nucleotides read TGCGCCAGCAGCTTGGCCGGAATAGCGGGGGGGCACACAGATACGCAGTATTTT.